The TCR beta chain described here comes from a study of shared clonotypes between healthy human individuals. After removal of 0 bases from V and 5 bases from J, the junction contained 6 bases not matched to a gene. Germline V gives CDR1 LNHNV, CDR2 YYDKDF (reference sequence). The CDR3 runs 16 residues. TCRdb's table, derived via immunoSEQ multiplex PCR, lists solely in-frame clones and lacks some. The sample shows more than 1,200,000 clones, around 98.5% of them seen only once. Sequenced: naive CD4+ T cells sorted from blood. Subset given: CD45RA+ positively selected. The source of this sequence is a young man in good health. The rearrangement links TRBV15 to TRBJ2-7, with 11 positions matching TRBD1. The CDR3: CATSRDFWTGGHEQYF. CDR3 DNA: TGTGCCACCAGCAGAGATTTTTGGACAGGGGGCCACGAGCAGTACTTC. The entire variable domain, with the rest obtained from reference TRBV15 and TRBJ2-7, is as follows: DAMVIQNPRYQVTQFGKPVTLSCSQTLNHNVMYWYQQKSSQAPKLLFHYYDKDFNNEADTPDNFQSRRPNTSFCFLDIRSPGLGDTAMYLCATSRDFWTGGHEQYFGPGTRLTVT.